This T cell receptor (beta chain) originates from a study of cytomegalovirus exposure and HLA in healthy donors. CDR3 length equals 14 residues. V lost 0 bases to trimming and J lost 6 bases, with 10 bases between them. Per germline, CDR1 ENHRY and CDR2 SYGVKD. PCR primers comprised 60 Vbeta and 13 Jbeta primers. The table came from immunoSEQ multiplex PCR; TCRdb's copy has only in-frame clones and leaves some out. The sample yields 160,000 or so clones, about three quarters seen once. The chain couples TRBV10-3 to TRBJ2-3; D gene unclear. Sequenced: PBMCs. The TCR originated in a man between 18 and 29 years old in good health and CMV-seropositive. The CDR3 here is CAISESREKDTQYF. The CDR3 region has the DNA TGTGCCATCAGTGAGTCGAGAGAGAAGGATACGCAGTATTTT.